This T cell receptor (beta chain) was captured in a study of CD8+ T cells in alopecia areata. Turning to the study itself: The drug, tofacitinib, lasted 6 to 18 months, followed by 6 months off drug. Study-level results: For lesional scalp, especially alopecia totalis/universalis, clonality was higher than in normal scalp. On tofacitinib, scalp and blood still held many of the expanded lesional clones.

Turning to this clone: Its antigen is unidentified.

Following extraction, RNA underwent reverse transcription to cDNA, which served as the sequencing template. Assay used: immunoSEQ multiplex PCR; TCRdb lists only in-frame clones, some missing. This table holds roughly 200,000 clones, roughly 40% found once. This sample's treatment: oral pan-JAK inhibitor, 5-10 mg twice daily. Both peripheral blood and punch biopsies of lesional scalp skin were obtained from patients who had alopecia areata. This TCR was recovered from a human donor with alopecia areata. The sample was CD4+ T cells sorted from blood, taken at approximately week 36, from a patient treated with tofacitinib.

This CDR3 is CASSPTPLAGGLTQYF. The CDR3 coding sequence is TGTGCCAGCAGCCCAACCCCTCTAGCGGGAGGGCTTACGCAGTATTTT. The J gene is TRBJ2-3, the V gene TRBV9, with 12 bases that match TRBD2. The germline CDR1 and CDR2 sequences are SGDLS and YYNGEE. V lost 4 bases to trimming and J lost 8 bases; unmatched junction nucleotides: 11. The length of the CDR3 is 16 residues. Drawing the rest from reference TRBV9 and TRBJ2-3, the complete variable domain is DSGVTQTPKHLITATGQRVTLRCSPRSGDLSVYWYQQSLDQGLQFLIQYYNGEERAKGNILERFSAQQFPDLHSELNLSSLELGDSALYFCASSPTPLAGGLTQYFGPGTRLTVL.